This T cell receptor (beta chain) was sequenced during a study of CD4+ T cells in melanoma. General study points: CD8+ T cell, macrophage and B cell function reportedly correlated with neoantigen-specific CD4+ T cells.

Profiled with immunoSEQ multiplex PCR; TCRdb holds only in-frame clones, not every one. The sample has 90,000 to 130,000 clones; about 90% are singletons. CDR3 length: 14 residues. Trimming pared 7 bases from V and 7 bases from J, leaving 17 bases between. The germline V gene encodes CDR1 MNHEY and CDR2 SMNVEV (reference sequence). This clone was observed once. Its antigen is not known. The sample taken for sequencing was peripheral blood. The rearrangement links TRBV27 to TRBJ2-1; D possibly matches TRBD1 or TRBD2 (6 bases each). This receptor was taken from a human donor with melanoma. The CDR3 loop reads CASNLGGAGNEQFF. CDR3 DNA: TGTGCCAGCAACCTAGGGGGTGCGGGGAATGAGCAGTTCTTC.